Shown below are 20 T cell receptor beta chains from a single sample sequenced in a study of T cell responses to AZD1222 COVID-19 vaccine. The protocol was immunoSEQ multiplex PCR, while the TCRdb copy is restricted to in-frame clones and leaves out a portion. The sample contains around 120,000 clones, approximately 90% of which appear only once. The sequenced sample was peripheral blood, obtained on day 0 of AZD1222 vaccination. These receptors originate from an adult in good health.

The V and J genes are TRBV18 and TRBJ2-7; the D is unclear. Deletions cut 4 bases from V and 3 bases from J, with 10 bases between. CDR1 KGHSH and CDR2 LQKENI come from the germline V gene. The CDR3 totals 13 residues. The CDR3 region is CASSLGTDYEQYF. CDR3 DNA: TGTGCCAGCTCACTGGGTACTGACTACGAGCAGTACTTC.

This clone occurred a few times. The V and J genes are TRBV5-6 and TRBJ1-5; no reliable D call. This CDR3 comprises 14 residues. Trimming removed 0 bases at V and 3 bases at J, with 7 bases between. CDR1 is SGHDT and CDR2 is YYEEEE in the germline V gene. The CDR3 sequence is CASSLDSSNQPQHF. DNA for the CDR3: TGTGCCAGCAGCTTGGACAGCTCCAATCAGCCCCAGCATTTT.

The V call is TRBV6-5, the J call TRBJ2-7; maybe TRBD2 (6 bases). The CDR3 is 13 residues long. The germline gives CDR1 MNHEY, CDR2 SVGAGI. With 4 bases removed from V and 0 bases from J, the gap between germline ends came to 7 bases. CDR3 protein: CASSLADSYEQYF. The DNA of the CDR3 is TGTGCCAGCAGTTTAGCGGACTCCTACGAGCAGTACTTC.

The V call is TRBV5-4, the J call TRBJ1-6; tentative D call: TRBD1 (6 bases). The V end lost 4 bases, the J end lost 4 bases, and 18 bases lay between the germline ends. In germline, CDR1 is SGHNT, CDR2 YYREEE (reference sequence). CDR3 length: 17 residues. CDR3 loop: CASSPGRRQGYNSPLHF. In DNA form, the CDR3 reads TGTGCCAGCAGCCCCGGGCGGCGGCAGGGGTATAATTCACCCCTCCACTTT.

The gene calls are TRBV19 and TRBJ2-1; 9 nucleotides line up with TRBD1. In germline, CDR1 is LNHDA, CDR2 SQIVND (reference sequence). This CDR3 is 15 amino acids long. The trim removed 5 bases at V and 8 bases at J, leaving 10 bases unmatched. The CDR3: CASSATGTGKDEQFF. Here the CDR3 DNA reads TGTGCCAGTAGTGCCACCGGGACAGGGAAAGATGAGCAGTTCTTC.

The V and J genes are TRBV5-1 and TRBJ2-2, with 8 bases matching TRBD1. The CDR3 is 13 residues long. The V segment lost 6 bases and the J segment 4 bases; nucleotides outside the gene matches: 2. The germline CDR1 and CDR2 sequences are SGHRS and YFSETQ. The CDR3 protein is CASIQGGTGELFF. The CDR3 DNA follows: TGCGCCAGCATACAGGGGGGCACCGGGGAGCTGTTTTTT.

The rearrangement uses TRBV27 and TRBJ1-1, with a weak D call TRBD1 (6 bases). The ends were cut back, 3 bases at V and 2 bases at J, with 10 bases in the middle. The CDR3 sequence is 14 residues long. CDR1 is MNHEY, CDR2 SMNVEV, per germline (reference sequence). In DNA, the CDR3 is TGTGCCAGCAGTTTGGCGGGACAAAACACTGAAGCTTTCTTT. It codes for CASSLAGQNTEAFF.

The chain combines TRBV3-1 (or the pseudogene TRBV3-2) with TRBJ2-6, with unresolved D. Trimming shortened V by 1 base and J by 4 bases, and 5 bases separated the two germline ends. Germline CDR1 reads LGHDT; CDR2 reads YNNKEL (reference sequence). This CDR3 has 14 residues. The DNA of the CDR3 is TGTGCCAGCAGCCAAGTCGACGGGGCCAACGTCCTGACTTTC. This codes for CASSQVDGANVLTF.

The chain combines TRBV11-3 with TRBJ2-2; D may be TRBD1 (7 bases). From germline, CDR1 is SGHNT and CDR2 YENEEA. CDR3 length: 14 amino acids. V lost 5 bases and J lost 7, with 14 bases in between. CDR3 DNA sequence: TGTGCCAGCAGCCCGACAGGGAGGATCGGGGAGCTGTTTTTT. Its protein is CASSPTGRIGELFF.

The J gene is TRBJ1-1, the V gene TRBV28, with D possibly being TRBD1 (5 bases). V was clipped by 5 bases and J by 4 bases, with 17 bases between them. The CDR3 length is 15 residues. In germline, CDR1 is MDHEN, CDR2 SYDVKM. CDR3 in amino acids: CASSPRPGRSTEAFF. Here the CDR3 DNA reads TGTGCCAGCAGTCCCCGACCAGGGCGGAGCACTGAAGCTTTCTTT.

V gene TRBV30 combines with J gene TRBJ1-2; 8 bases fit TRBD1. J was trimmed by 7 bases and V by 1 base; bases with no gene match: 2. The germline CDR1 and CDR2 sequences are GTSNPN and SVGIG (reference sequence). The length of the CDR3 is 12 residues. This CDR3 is CAWSETGVGYTF. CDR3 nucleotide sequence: TGTGCCTGGAGTGAGACAGGGGTTGGCTACACCTTC.

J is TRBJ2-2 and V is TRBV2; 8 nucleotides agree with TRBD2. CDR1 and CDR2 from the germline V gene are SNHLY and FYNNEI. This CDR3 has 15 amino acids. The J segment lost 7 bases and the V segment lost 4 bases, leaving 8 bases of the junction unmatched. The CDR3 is CASSVAGGGVGELFF. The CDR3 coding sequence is TGTGCCAGCAGTGTGGCGGGAGGAGGGGTCGGGGAGCTGTTTTTT.

The CDR3 sequence is CASSLGTGGNTEAFF. DNA for the CDR3: TGTGCCAGCAGCTTAGGGACAGGGGGAAACACTGAAGCTTTCTTT. V is TRBV5-4 and J is TRBJ1-1; 11 nucleotides align to TRBD1. Germline-derived CDR1 and CDR2 are SGHNT and YYREEE (reference sequence). The CDR3 length is 15 residues. The junction had 2 bases not matched to a gene; V was cut back by 2 bases and J by 2 bases.

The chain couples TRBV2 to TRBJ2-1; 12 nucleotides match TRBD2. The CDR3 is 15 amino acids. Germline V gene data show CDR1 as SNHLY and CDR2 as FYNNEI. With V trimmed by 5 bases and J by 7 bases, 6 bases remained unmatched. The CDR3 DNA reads TGTGCCAGCAGTACGACTAGCGGGAGTGGGAATGAGCAGTTCTTC. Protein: CASSTTSGSGNEQFF. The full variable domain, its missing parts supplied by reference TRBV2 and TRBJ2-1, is EPEVTQTPSHQVTQMGQEVILRCVPISNHLYFYWYRQILGQKVEFLVSFYNNEISEKSEIFDDQFSVERPDGSNFTLKIRSTKLEDSAMYFCASSTTSGSGNEQFFGPGTRLTVL.

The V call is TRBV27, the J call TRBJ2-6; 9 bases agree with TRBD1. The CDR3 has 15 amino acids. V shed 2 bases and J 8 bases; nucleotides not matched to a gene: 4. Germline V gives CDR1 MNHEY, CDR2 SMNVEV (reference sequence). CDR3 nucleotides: TGTGCCAGCAGTTTAAGGGGGACAGGGCCCAACGTCCTGACTTTC. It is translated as CASSLRGTGPNVLTF.

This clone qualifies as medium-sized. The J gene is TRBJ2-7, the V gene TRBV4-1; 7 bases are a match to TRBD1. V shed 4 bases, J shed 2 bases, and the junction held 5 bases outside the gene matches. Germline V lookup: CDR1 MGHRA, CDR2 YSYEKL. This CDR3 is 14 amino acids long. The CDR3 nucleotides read TGCGCCAGCAGCCCCCGGGACAGCACCTACGAGCAGTACTTC. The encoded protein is CASSPRDSTYEQYF.

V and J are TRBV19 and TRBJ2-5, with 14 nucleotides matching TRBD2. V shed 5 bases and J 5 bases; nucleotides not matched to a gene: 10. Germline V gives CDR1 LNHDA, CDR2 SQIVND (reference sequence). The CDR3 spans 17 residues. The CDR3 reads CASSPWTSGRFAETQYF. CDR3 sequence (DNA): TGTGCCAGTAGTCCGTGGACTAGCGGGAGGTTCGCGGAGACCCAGTACTTC.

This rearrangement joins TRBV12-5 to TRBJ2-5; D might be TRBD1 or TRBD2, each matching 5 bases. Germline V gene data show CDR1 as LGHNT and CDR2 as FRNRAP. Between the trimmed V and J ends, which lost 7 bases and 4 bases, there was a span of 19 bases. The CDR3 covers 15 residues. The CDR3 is CASASTRDRRETQYF. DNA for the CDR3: TGTGCTAGTGCCTCCACCCGGGACCGCCGAGAGACCCAGTACTTC.

The CDR3 loop is CASSRTSGTLYNEQFF. The CDR3 DNA is TGTGCCAGTAGTAGGACTAGCGGGACTCTATACAATGAGCAGTTCTTC. The V and J genes are TRBV19 and TRBJ2-1, with TRBD2 matching 12 bases. CDR3 length equals 16 residues. The ends lost 4 bases at V and 4 bases at J; junction bases unmatched: 5. Germline values: CDR1 LNHDA, CDR2 SQIVND (reference sequence).

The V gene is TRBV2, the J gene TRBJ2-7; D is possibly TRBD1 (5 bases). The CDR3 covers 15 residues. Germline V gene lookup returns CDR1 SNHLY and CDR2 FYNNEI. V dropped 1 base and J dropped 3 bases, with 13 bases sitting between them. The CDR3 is CASSEEGQKNYEQYF. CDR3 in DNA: TGTGCCAGCAGTGAAGAGGGGCAGAAAAACTACGAGCAGTACTTC.